These T cell receptor beta chains were read from a single sample in a study of identical twins. Using its own MiXCR run on the 5' RACE reads, TCRdb lists one record per CDR3 protein. This table has 700,000 to 950,000 distinct CDR3 sequences, about 12% appearing once. These data also featured in a second study, about yellow fever vaccine responses in identical twins.

Sequenced input: PBMCs. The receptors here all came from a woman younger than 30 in good health. CDR3s include the opening cysteine and the closing phenylalanine or tryptophan. A D gene is named only where the DNA matches it firmly. Rows may omit the clone size; those that give it use once, few, many or a size class.

TRBD2	TRBV12-3/TRBV12-4	TRBJ2-1	few	TGTGCCAGCAGTGTCGGTCTTAGCGGGGGGGCACGTGAGCAGTTCTTC	CASSVGLSGGAREQFF
TRBD2	TRBV11-2	TRBJ2-5	few	TGTGCCAGCAGCTTAGGTCCAGCGGGGACCCAAGAGACCCAGTACTTC	CASSLGPAGTQETQYF
NA	TRBV10-3	TRBJ2-7	few	TGTGCCATCAGTGACGGTAGTAACTACGAGCAGTACTTC	CAISDGSNYEQYF
NA	TRBV4-2	TRBJ2-3	NA	TGTGCCAGCAGCCAAGAAATGGGGGTGGGGACAGATACGCAGTATTTT	CASSQEMGVGTDTQYF
TRBD2	TRBV7-2	TRBJ2-1	NA	TGTGCCAGCAGCTTAGCGATAGCGGGGGGGACCTACAATGAGCAGTTCTTC	CASSLAIAGGTYNEQFF
TRBD1	TRBV3-1	TRBJ1-4	few	TGTGCCAGCAGCCAGCCGGGACAGGGAACGCATAATGAAAAACTGTTTTTT	CASSQPGQGTHNEKLFF
TRBD1	TRBV20-1	TRBJ2-7	few	TGCAGTGCTAGGGACGGGACAGGGATCAATTCCTACGAGCAGTACTTC	CSARDGTGINSYEQYF
NA	TRBV6-1	TRBJ1-5	few	TGTGCCAGCAGCTGGAGGGAAGGCAATCAGCCCCAGCATTTT	CASSWREGNQPQHF
NA	TRBV12-3/TRBV12-4	TRBJ2-5	many	TGTGCCAGCAGTTTAACAGGGACCACCAAAGAGACCCAGTACTTC	CASSLTGTTKETQYF
TRBD1	TRBV5-1	TRBJ1-1	many	TGTGCCAGCAGTTTGGACAGGGGGAGCACTGAAGCTTTCTTT	CASSLDRGSTEAFF
NA	TRBV7-8	TRBJ2-2	NA	TGTGCCAGCAGCTTAAGCTCCTACCCCAGGTCAACCGGGGAGCTGTTTTTT	CASSLSSYPRSTGELFF
TRBD2	TRBV12-3/TRBV12-4	TRBJ2-1	few	TGTGCCAGCAGCCTCCCCCCGGGACTAAGCTACAATGAGCAGTTCTTC	CASSLPPGLSYNEQFF
NA	TRBV6-5	TRBJ2-2	NA	TGTGCCAGCAGTTACTCGCCATCTAGCACCGGGGAGCTGTTTTTT	CASSYSPSSTGELFF
NA	TRBV24-1	TRBJ2-7	few	TGTGCCACCAGCCCGTCTGGGACCCAAAGCTCCTACGAGCAGTACTTC	CATSPSGTQSSYEQYF
TRBD2	TRBV5-6	TRBJ2-1	few	TGTGCCAGCAGCTCCGGAGTGGGCGGGAGCTCCTACAATGAGCAGTTCTTC	CASSSGVGGSSYNEQFF
NA	TRBV11-2	TRBJ2-7	few	TGTGCCAGCAGCTCCGTCCGGGGGACCTACGAGCAGTACTTC	CASSSVRGTYEQYF
NA	TRBV25-1	TRBJ2-5	many	TGTGCCAGTAAACCGGGACAACGTATTGAGACCCAGTACTTC	CASKPGQRIETQYF
NA	TRBV2	TRBJ2-7	NA	TGTGCCAGCAGATCGACAGTGAGCTCCTACGAGCAGTACTTC	CASRSTVSSYEQYF
TRBD2	TRBV20-1	TRBJ2-2	NA	TGCAGTGCCCCCCGTCGGGGGGGTTCCGGGGAGCTGTTTTTT	CSAPRRGGSGELFF
NA	TRBV28	TRBJ2-5	NA	TGTGCCAGCAGTCCCTGGAGTCATCAAGAGACCCAGTACTTC	CASSPWSHQETQYF
NA	TRBV12-3/TRBV12-4	TRBJ2-2	few	TGTGCCAGCAGTCCCCCCATCACCGGGGAGCTGTTTTTT	CASSPPITGELFF
TRBD2	TRBV7-9	TRBJ2-1	few	TGTGCCAGCAGCTTTGCGGGAGGGCCTCGGAATGAGCAGTTCTTC	CASSFAGGPRNEQFF
TRBD2	TRBV19	TRBJ2-1	NA	TGTGCCAGTAGTCCCACGGGACTAGCGGGAGCGCAGTTCTTC	CASSPTGLAGAQFF
NA	TRBV28	TRBJ2-3	few	TGTGCCACCGCCCGGGGTGTTACGCAGTATTTT	CATARGVTQYF
NA	TRBV20-1	TRBJ1-6	few	TGCAGTGCTATTCAGGGTGGGTCACCCCTCCACTTT	CSAIQGGSPLHF
NA	TRBV2	TRBJ2-3	few	TGTGCCAGCAACAAGGACGCGGATACGCAGTATTTT	CASNKDADTQYF
TRBD2	TRBV7-9	TRBJ2-1	NA	TGTGCCAGCAGCGCCCCTTTGCGGGAGGGCTGGGGGGAGCAGTTCTTC	CASSAPLREGWGEQFF
TRBD2	TRBV12-3/TRBV12-4	TRBJ2-1	NA	TGTGCCAGCAGTACCCCGGGGCGGGGGGGGAATGAGCAGTTCTTC	CASSTPGRGGNEQFF
TRBD2	TRBV18	TRBJ2-3	few	TGTGCCAGCTCACCCGACAGCGGGGGGGCGGCAGATACGCAGTATTTT	CASSPDSGGAADTQYF
NA	TRBV6-1	TRBJ1-4	few	TGTGCCAGCAGAGGCCAGGAGGGTGAAAAACTGTTTTTT	CASRGQEGEKLFF
TRBD2	TRBV4-1	TRBJ2-1	many	TGCGCCAGCAGCCAGGGAGGACTAGCGGGAGACGGAAGGAATGAGCAGTTCTTC	CASSQGGLAGDGRNEQFF
NA	TRBV28	TRBJ2-5	NA	TGTGCCAGCAGTTTAAACCGGGCAGTGCTAGAGACCCAGTACTTC	CASSLNRAVLETQYF
NA	TRBV27	TRBJ2-7	few	TGTGCCAGCAGTTTCCTAAGAAGCGGGCTCGAATTATCCTACGAGCAGTACTTC	CASSFLRSGLELSYEQYF
NA	TRBV4-1	TRBJ2-1	many	TGCGCCAGCAGCCAAGGAAGGAGCTCCTACAATGAGCAGTTCTTC	CASSQGRSSYNEQFF
TRBD1	TRBV4-2	TRBJ2-1	many	TGTGCCAGCAGCCGAGACAGGGTCTCCTACAATGAGCAGTTCTTC	CASSRDRVSYNEQFF
NA	TRBV5-1	TRBJ2-5	many	TGCGCCAGCAGCTCCCAGGGAGAGACCCAGTACTTC	CASSSQGETQYF
NA	TRBV3-1	TRBJ1-1	many	TGTGCCAGCAGCCAAGTACAGGGAGGCACTGAAGCTTTCTTT	CASSQVQGGTEAFF
TRBD1	TRBV24-1	TRBJ2-1	few	TGTGCCACCAGCCCACAGGGGGCTAATGAGCAGTTCTTC	CATSPQGANEQFF
NA	TRBV18	TRBJ2-5	NA	TGTGCCAGCTCACCACCTAGCGTTTCGGAGACCCAGTACTTC	CASSPPSVSETQYF
TRBD2	TRBV7-2	TRBJ2-1	many	TGTGCCAGCAGCTTAGGCGGGAGTCTCTACAATGAGCAGTTCTTC	CASSLGGSLYNEQFF
TRBD2	TRBV5-1	TRBJ2-5	NA	TGCGCCAGCAGCTTTAGCGGGGGGGAGCAAGAGACCCAGTACTTC	CASSFSGGEQETQYF
TRBD2	TRBV2	TRBJ2-1	NA	TGTGCCAGCAGAGCTCTCACTAGCGGAAACTACAATGAGCAGTTCTTC	CASRALTSGNYNEQFF
NA	TRBV27	TRBJ2-7	NA	TGTGCCAGCAGTTTGAGGGGCCAGTACGAGCAGTACTTC	CASSLRGQYEQYF
TRBD2	TRBV10-3	TRBJ2-7	few	TGTGCCATCAGTGGGACTAGCGGGTTGTCCGAGCAGTACTTC	CAISGTSGLSEQYF
NA	TRBV15	TRBJ1-2	NA	TGTGCCACCAGCAGAGAAGCTAACTATGGCTACACCTTC	CATSREANYGYTF
TRBD2	TRBV5-1	TRBJ2-3	few	TGCGCCAGCAGCTTGGGCGGGAGTTATGATACGCAGTATTTT	CASSLGGSYDTQYF
TRBD1	TRBV5-1	TRBJ2-2	NA	TGCGCCAGCAGCTTGCGGGGACAGGGGGCGAGTCCCACAACCGGGGAGCTGTTTTTT	CASSLRGQGASPTTGELFF
TRBD1	TRBV19	TRBJ1-5	NA	TGTGCCAGTAGTGACTCCGGGACAGCGAATCAGCCCCAGCATTTT	CASSDSGTANQPQHF
NA	TRBV12-3/TRBV12-4	TRBJ1-1	few	TGTGCCACCCCCGGGGGCCCAACGAGGGACACTGAAGCTTTCTTT	CATPGGPTRDTEAFF
TRBD2	TRBV3-1	TRBJ2-5	few	TGTGCCAGCAGCCAAGGACGGACTAGCTGGGGCGAGACCCAGTACTTC	CASSQGRTSWGETQYF
NA	TRBV11-2	TRBJ2-5	NA	TGTGCCAGCAGCTTACATAGGCAAGAGACCCAGTACTTC	CASSLHRQETQYF
NA	TRBV5-1	TRBJ2-3	many	TGTGCCAGCTCACTGGGGAGTCCCACGGATACGCAGTATTTT	CASSLGSPTDTQYF
NA	TRBV7-3	TRBJ2-1	many	TGTGCCAGCAGCTTATCTAGCAGTAGCTCCTACAATGAGCAGTTCTTC	CASSLSSSSSYNEQFF
NA	TRBV2	TRBJ2-3	NA	TGTGCCAGCACCCACAGACAGGAGATAAGCACAGATACGCAGTATTTT	CASTHRQEISTDTQYF